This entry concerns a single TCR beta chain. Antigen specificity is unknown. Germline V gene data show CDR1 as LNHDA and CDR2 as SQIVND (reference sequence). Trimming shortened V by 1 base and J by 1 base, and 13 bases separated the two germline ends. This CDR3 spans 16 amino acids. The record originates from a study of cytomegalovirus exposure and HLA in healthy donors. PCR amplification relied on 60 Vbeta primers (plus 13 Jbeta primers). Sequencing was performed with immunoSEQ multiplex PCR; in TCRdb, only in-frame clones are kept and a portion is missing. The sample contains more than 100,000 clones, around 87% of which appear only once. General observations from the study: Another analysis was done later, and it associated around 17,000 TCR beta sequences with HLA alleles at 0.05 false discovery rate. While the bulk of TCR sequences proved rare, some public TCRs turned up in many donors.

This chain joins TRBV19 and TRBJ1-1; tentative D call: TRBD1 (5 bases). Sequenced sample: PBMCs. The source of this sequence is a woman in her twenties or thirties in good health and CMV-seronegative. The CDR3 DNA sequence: TGTGCCAGTAGTATAGGTATCGCCAGGGCGAACACTGAAGCTTTCTTT. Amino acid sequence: CASSIGIARANTEAFF.